This T cell receptor (beta chain) was captured in a study of OX40 agonist ivuxolimab in advanced cancers. Background on the whole study: Ivuxolimab, which targeted the costimulatory receptor OX40 (CD134), was an agonistic, fully human IgG2 monoclonal antibody. Intravenous ivuxolimab was administered to patients every 2 weeks at six dose levels: 0.01, 0.1, 0.3, 1.5, 3 and 10 mg/kg. Three dose-escalation patients achieved partial responses, one with hepatocellular carcinoma and two with cutaneous melanoma. Peripheral TCRbeta sequencing was intended to test whether TCR sequence diversity was altered and clonal T-cell expansion was caused by ivuxolimab. The paper describes the monotherapy dose-escalation part (N = 52 patients) of the phase I trial of ivuxolimab. Of the 50 or so patients in dose escalation, 19 had hepatocellular carcinoma, about 15 had melanoma, 9 had renal cell carcinoma and 9 had head and neck cancer. In the dose-escalation cohort, around four fifths of patients were male, and the mean age was roughly 56 years with a range of about 20 to 79. Patients were allowed to have had prior anti-PD-1, anti-PD-L1 or anti-CTLA-4 therapy, and 40% to 45% of the dose-escalation patients had previously received checkpoint inhibitors. Results the study describes overall, beyond this receptor: Antigen specificity was not determined for the clonally expanded peripheral T cells. In the 0.1-3.0 mg/kg groups, partial responders had among the lowest normalized peripheral clonal expansion, particularly in CD8+ T cells. After ivuxolimab, CD8+ T cells had more expanded clones than CD4+ T cells on average. Clonal expansion of both CD4+ and CD8+ blood T cells was observed from baseline to week 6 at doses 0.1 to 3.0 mg/kg. Low levels of normalized T-cell clonal expansion were also seen in some patients who did not respond.

Patients with a history of autoimmune disease or receiving systemic immunosuppression were excluded from the trial. Peripheral blood for TCR sequencing was collected from all dose cohorts at baseline, on cycle 4 day 1, and on cycle 7 day 1. Samples were obtained from an open-label, multicenter, first-in-human phase I dose-escalation trial of ivuxolimab. Adults with locally advanced or metastatic melanoma, renal cell, hepatocellular, or head and neck squamous cell carcinoma were enrolled in the trial. Before TCR sequencing, CD4+ T cells and CD8+ T cells were sorted from peripheral blood as separate populations. Genomic DNA was extracted from sorted cells for sequencing of the TCRbeta CDR3 region. TCRbeta CDR3 regions were sequenced using the immunoSEQ Assay. This is the immuneACCESS table as TCRdb keeps it, with only in-frame sequences that have V and J called. A part of the clones is gone; compared with another copy, unresolved V genes explain less than half, and the rest is unexplained. The sample table contains more than 85,000 clones; only one count was recorded for about 90% of them. The ten largest clones represent 1.5% to 2% of the sample.

Including cysteine and phenylalanine, the CDR3 has 13 amino acids. The kept DNA is CDR3 alone, 39 bases in frame from the first base. The V end loses 9 bases and the J end loses 3 bases, and a stretch of 15 bases separates them. CDR1 is given as LNHDA and CDR2 as SQIVND, both from the germline V gene (reference sequence). A remark on this clone: The clone's antigen remains unknown. No per-base quality is available; no much larger clone lies one base away.

The receptor was derived from an adult with an advanced solid tumor such as melanoma, head and neck, liver or kidney cancer. This material consisted of CD4+ or CD8+ T cells sorted from blood, taken in a trial of the OX40 agonist ivuxolimab. Recombination linked TRBV19 to TRBJ2-7; no D segment can be confidently identified. The CDR3 corresponds to CARQAAKNYEQYF. Here is the DNA: TGTGCCAGGCAGGCTGCAAAAAACTACGAGCAGTACTTC.